This record covers a single TCR beta chain. Its antigen is still unknown. The record originates from a study of cytomegalovirus exposure and HLA in healthy donors. General study findings and limits: Most observed TCR sequences were rare, whereas some public TCRs were detected in many donors. In vitro assays verified that three CMV-associated chains recognized CMV antigens specifically. Listed as cytomegalovirus-associated were 150 to 200 TCR beta chains.

Looked up from germline, CDR1 is SGHTA and CDR2 is FQGTGA. The CDR3 totals 15 residues. The V and J ends lost 3 bases and 4 bases, in that order; junction bases with no gene match: 3. Clones were sequenced by immunoSEQ multiplex PCR, and TCRdb holds only the in-frame ones, with some missing. The sample carries 200,000 or so clones, roughly 80% recorded once. The donors were part of the 120-subject validation cohort, which stood apart from the roughly 670-subject first cohort. The source of this sequence is a man in his late teens or twenties in good health and CMV-seropositive. Source material: PBMCs. This sequence joins TRBV7-3 and TRBJ2-1; 10 nucleotides match TRBD2. CDR3 DNA: TGTGCCAGCAGCTTTCGGACTAGCGGTTACAATGAGCAGTTCTTC. As protein: CASSFRTSGYNEQFF.